These T cell receptor beta chains were read from a single sample in a study of early T cells in non-severe SARS-CoV-2 infection. TCRdb called the 5' RACE reads again in MiXCR, with one record for every CDR3 protein. This sample yields tens of thousands of distinct CDR3 sequences, of which over 9% are seen a single time; more than 1.5% belongs to the top ten. The sequencing sample was made of whole blood. The receptors shown here come from an adult who was a healthcare worker with PCR-confirmed SARS-CoV-2 infection or an uninfected control (not recorded which). Both conserved end residues are part of each CDR3. Fields, in order: V gene, CDR3 protein.

V gene: TRBV12-3/TRBV12-4
CDR3 protein: CASSRTGTVGGELFF

V gene: TRBV2
CDR3 protein: CVSSETGQGQETQYF

V gene: TRBV10-3
CDR3 protein: CAISVGRLNEKLFF

V gene: TRBV18
CDR3 protein: CASSPPSGPRNEKLFF

V gene: TRBV7-6
CDR3 protein: CASSSLGGSGANVLTF

V gene: TRBV12-3/TRBV12-4
CDR3 protein: CASSQGRETQYF

V gene: TRBV15
CDR3 protein: CATSREAGAHEQYF

V gene: TRBV18
CDR3 protein: CASSPIQGAEAFF

V gene: TRBV20-1
CDR3 protein: CSARVPLHGGYTF

V gene: TRBV15
CDR3 protein: CATSREAGGPVNEQFF

V gene: TRBV14
CDR3 protein: CASSHDYNYGYTF

V gene: TRBV7-9
CDR3 protein: CASSLARDEGFF

V gene: TRBV20-1
CDR3 protein: CSATGLRTGDRSYEQYF

V gene: TRBV20-1
CDR3 protein: CSAVLAGTTYEQYF

V gene: TRBV12-3/TRBV12-4
CDR3 protein: CASSLVVGGDGYTF

V gene: TRBV11-2
CDR3 protein: CASSLNSGGNEQFF

V gene: TRBV9
CDR3 protein: CASSRDRGSGANVLTF

V gene: TRBV18
CDR3 protein: CASSPYGGGPSEKLFF

V gene: TRBV20-1
CDR3 protein: CSARKTTDTQYF

V gene: TRBV29-1
CDR3 protein: CSVPGRTQNTEAFF

V gene: TRBV29-1
CDR3 protein: CSVEGLAGDTQYF

V gene: TRBV5-1
CDR3 protein: CASIVGTGWDNEQFF

V gene: TRBV11-2
CDR3 protein: CASSPLKKTSRVVYEQYF

V gene: TRBV29-1
CDR3 protein: CSVDGGFTGELFF

V gene: TRBV12-3/TRBV12-4
CDR3 protein: CASSLVNYGVNTEAFF

V gene: TRBV5-1
CDR3 protein: CASSLDWTGSDTQYF

V gene: TRBV14
CDR3 protein: CASSRQGNTEAFF

V gene: TRBV7-3
CDR3 protein: CASSYGPSGGARTDTQYF

V gene: TRBV20-1
CDR3 protein: CSAIRGTSTDTQYF

V gene: TRBV5-4
CDR3 protein: CASSLLGLELETQYF

V gene: TRBV30
CDR3 protein: CAWSVGVTRGTEAFF

V gene: TRBV10-3
CDR3 protein: CAIRETGGNSPLHF

V gene: TRBV12-3/TRBV12-4
CDR3 protein: CASSRVDRDTQYF